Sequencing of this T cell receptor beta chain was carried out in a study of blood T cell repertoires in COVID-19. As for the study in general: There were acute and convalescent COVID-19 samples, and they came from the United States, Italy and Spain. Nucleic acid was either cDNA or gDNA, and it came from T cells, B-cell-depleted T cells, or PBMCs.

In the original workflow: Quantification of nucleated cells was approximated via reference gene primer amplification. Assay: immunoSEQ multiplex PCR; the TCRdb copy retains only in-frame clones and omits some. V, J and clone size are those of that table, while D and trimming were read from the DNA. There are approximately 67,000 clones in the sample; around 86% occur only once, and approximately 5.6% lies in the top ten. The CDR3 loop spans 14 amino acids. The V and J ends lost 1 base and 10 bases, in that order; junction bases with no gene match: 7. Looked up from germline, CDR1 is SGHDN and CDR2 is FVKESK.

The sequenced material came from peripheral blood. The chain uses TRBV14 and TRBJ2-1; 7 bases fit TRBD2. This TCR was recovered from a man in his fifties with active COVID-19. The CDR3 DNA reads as TGTGCCAGCAGCCAAGGATACTGGGGACTAGAGCAGTTCTTC. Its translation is CASSQGYWGLEQFF.